This T cell receptor beta chain is drawn from a study of memory CD8 T cells in hepatitis C reinfection. Profiling relied on immunoSEQ multiplex PCR, and the TCRdb table lists in-frame clones only, not all of them. Altogether some 50,000 clones are present, about 88% being singletons, with the ten largest covering 0.65% to 0.8%. V was shortened by 5 bases and J by 2 bases, with 15 bases between the two germline ends. In germline, CDR1 is MNHNS, CDR2 SASEGT. The CDR3 runs 15 residues. Time point here: late/post reinfection, 12 to 24 weeks after detection. Sorted cells were sequenced directly ex vivo without any in vitro expansion. Total naive CD8 T cells were sorted as viable CD3+ CD8+ CD45RO- cells from a couple of donors.

The sequence was obtained from a man in his late teens or twenties with hepatitis C virus infection. The sample consisted of naive CD8+ T cells sorted from blood. The J gene is TRBJ2-5, the V gene TRBV6-1, with D maybe TRBD2 (6 bases). This CDR3 reads CASSRWAGRQETQYF. Written as DNA, the CDR3 is TGTGCCAGCAGTCGGTGGGCCGGGAGACAAGAGACCCAGTACTTC.